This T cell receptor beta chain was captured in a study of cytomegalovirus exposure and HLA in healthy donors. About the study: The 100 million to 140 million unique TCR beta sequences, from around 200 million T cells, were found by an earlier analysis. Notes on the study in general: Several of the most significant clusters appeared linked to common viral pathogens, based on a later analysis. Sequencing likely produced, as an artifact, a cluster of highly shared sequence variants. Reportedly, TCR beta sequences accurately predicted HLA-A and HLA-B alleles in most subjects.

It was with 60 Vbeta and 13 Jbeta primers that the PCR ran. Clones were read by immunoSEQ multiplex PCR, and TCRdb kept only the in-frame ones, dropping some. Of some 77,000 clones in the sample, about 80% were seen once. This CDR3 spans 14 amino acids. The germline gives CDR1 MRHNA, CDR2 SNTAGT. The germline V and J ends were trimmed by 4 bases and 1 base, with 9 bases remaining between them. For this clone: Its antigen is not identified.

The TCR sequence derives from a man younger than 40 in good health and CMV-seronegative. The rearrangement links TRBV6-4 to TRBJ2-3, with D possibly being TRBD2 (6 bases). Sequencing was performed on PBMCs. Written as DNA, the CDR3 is TGTGCCAGCAGTGTAGCTAGCGGCACAGATACGCAGTATTTT. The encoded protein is CASSVASGTDTQYF.